This T cell receptor beta chain was recovered during a study of blood T cell repertoires in COVID-19. Overall study: Acute and convalescent COVID-19 samples came from the United States, Italy and Spain.

Trimming took 1 base from V and 6 from J, leaving 4 bases between them. There are 12 residues in the CDR3. Germline assignment: CDR1 SEHNR and CDR2 FQNEAQ (reference sequence). Authors' data handling: The authors estimated nucleated cell counts from reference gene primer amplification. The protocol was immunoSEQ multiplex PCR, while the TCRdb copy is restricted to in-frame clones and leaves out a portion. V, J and clone size are taken as reported in that table, and D and trimming were inferred from the DNA itself. Among approximately 350,000 clones listed, around 92% were seen once. The rearrangement uses TRBV7-9 and TRBJ1-5; D gene unclear. This sequence originates from a man aged 35 to 55 with acute or convalescent COVID-19. Sequencing was done on a sample of peripheral blood. The CDR3, as DNA: TGTGCCAGCAGCTTAGGGAGTCAGCCCCAGCATTTT. Protein sequence: CASSLGSQPQHF.